This T cell receptor (beta chain) was captured in a study of blood T cell repertoires in COVID-19. Study summary: Some COVID-19 samples were acute and others convalescent; all came from the United States, Italy and Spain. Sources were T cells, B-cell-depleted T cells, or PBMCs; the material itself was cDNA or gDNA.

As processed by the authors: Estimation of nucleated cell counts was performed using reference gene primer amplification. Sequenced by immunoSEQ multiplex PCR; TCRdb stores in-frame clones only, minus some. V and J calls and clone size are as listed in that table; D and trimming were resolved from the DNA. The sample lists 120,000 or so clones; over 85% were seen once. This sequence was found in a man aged 50-60 years with active COVID-19. The sample taken for sequencing was peripheral blood.

The CDR3 DNA reads TGTGCCAGTAGGCGCGGACAGTACTACAATGAGCAGTTCTTC. It encodes CASRRGQYYNEQFF. The chain combines TRBV19 with TRBJ2-1, with a tentative D call TRBD1 (6 bases). The CDR3 sequence is 14 residues long. Trimming took off 6 bases at V and 3 bases at J, with 12 bases between the two ends. CDR1 and CDR2 from the germline V gene are LNHDA and SQIVND (reference sequence).